These 27 T cell receptor beta chains were sequenced from one sample in a study of radiation and T cells in renal cell carcinoma. Time point: blood 2 weeks post-SBRT. Noted treatment: 15 Gy SBRT to primary tumor, nephrectomy 4 weeks later. This table comes from immunoSEQ multiplex PCR, and its TCRdb copy is limited to in-frame clones, with some not included. The table records over 60,000 clones, 80% to 90% of them present only once. The sequencing here drew on blood, taken from a patient whose treatment included radiotherapy and nephrectomy. The receptors were gathered from a woman in her 50s with renal cell carcinoma.

The genes are TRBV6-1 and TRBJ1-3; no clear D. Deletions cut 6 bases from V and 4 bases from J, with 16 bases between. The CDR3 contains 15 residues. Germline-derived CDR1 and CDR2 are MNHNS and SASEGT. The CDR3 is CASRPAGFGGNTIYF. The CDR3 coding sequence is TGTGCCAGCAGACCCGCGGGTTTTGGCGGAAACACCATATATTTT.

The V and J genes are TRBV6-5 and TRBJ1-1; D possibly corresponds to TRBD1 (6 bases). The germline V gene has CDR1 MNHEY and CDR2 SVGAGI. This CDR3 is 13 amino acids long. Trimming removed 6 bases at V and 4 bases at J, with 12 bases between. The DNA of the CDR3 is TGTGCCAGCAGCCCGGACAGACCCACTGAAGCTTTCTTT. This sequence encodes CASSPDRPTEAFF.

The table lists this clone with a count of one. The V call is TRBV7-2, the J call TRBJ2-2; D might be TRBD1 (5 bases). The germline V gene encodes CDR1 SGHTA and CDR2 FQGNSA. The CDR3 loop spans 16 amino acids. V was cut by 4 bases and J by 1 base, with 13 bases left in between. The CDR3 sequence: CASSWTPIENTGELFF. The CDR3 coding sequence is TGTGCCAGCAGCTGGACACCCATAGAGAACACCGGGGAGCTGTTTTTT.

The rearrangement uses TRBV7-2 and TRBJ2-2, with D perhaps matching TRBD2 (6 bases). Trimming pared 2 bases from V and 6 bases from J, leaving 10 bases between. Germline V gives CDR1 SGHTA, CDR2 FQGNSA. CDR3 length: 14 amino acids. CDR3 nucleotides: TGTGCCAGCAGCTTATCTAGCGTGGCCGGGGAGCTGTTTTTT. This sequence encodes CASSLSSVAGELFF.

The J gene is TRBJ2-7, the V gene TRBV4-3; 9 bases agree with TRBD1. CDR1 and CDR2 from the germline V gene are LGHNA and YSLEER. CDR3 length: 16 amino acids. J gave up 3 bases and V 1 base, and 7 bases lay outside the gene matches. The CDR3 reads CASSQGTGAVNYEQYF. CDR3 nucleotides: TGCGCCAGCAGCCAAGGGACAGGGGCTGTGAACTACGAGCAGTACTTC.

The chain links TRBV9 to TRBJ2-1; 13 bases fit TRBD2. The J segment lost 4 bases and the V segment lost 2 bases, leaving 0 bases of the junction unmatched. In germline, CDR1 is SGDLS, CDR2 YYNGEE. This CDR3 is 15 amino acids long. The CDR3: CASSVGLAGYNEQFF. The CDR3 DNA is TGTGCCAGCAGCGTGGGACTAGCGGGGTACAATGAGCAGTTCTTC.

The rearrangement uses TRBV19 and TRBJ1-1, with no clear D. The CDR3 has 14 amino acids. The germline V gene encodes CDR1 LNHDA and CDR2 SQIVND (reference sequence). V gave up 6 bases and J gave up 0 bases, with 11 bases separating them. This CDR3 reads CASSYSVMNTEAFF. CDR3 sequence (DNA): TGTGCCAGTAGCTACAGCGTGATGAACACTGAAGCTTTCTTT.

DNA of the CDR3: TGTGCCAGCAGCCGACACCTAGGGGGTGCTAGCGGGGCCGGGGAGCTGTTTTTT. Amino acid sequence: CASSRHLGGASGAGELFF. The chain has TRBV28 and TRBJ2-2, with TRBD2 identical over 9 bases. The CDR3 runs to 18 residues. Germline V gives CDR1 MDHEN, CDR2 SYDVKM. The V segment lost 6 bases and the J segment 6 bases; nucleotides outside the gene matches: 17.

The gene calls are TRBV9 and TRBJ2-5, with 7 bases lining up with TRBD2. This CDR3 is built from 15 residues. Germline values: CDR1 SGDLS, CDR2 YYNGEE. V lost 4 bases and J lost 0; bases outside the gene matches: 6. Here the CDR3 DNA reads TGTGCCAGCAGCCCTCAGCGGGGCGACCAAGAGACCCAGTACTTC. It is translated as CASSPQRGDQETQYF.

J is TRBJ2-5 and V is TRBV6-4; 12 nucleotides match TRBD1. V lost 3 bases, J lost 4 bases, and 3 bases stayed unmatched. The CDR3 loop spans 15 amino acids. Germline CDR1 and CDR2: MRHNA and SNTAGT. This chain's CDR3 is CASSEGTGGGETQYF. CDR3 bases: TGTGCCAGCAGTGAGGGGACAGGGGGCGGAGAGACCCAGTACTTC.

This clone has just one count. This chain links TRBV9 with TRBJ2-2; 7 positions agree with TRBD2. The CDR3 totals 14 residues. Germline V gene lookup returns CDR1 SGDLS and CDR2 YYNGEE. Trimming cost V 6 bases and J 1 base; bases outside gene matches: 3. CDR3 residues: CASNRGGNTGELFF. DNA of the CDR3: TGTGCCAGCAACCGCGGGGGGAACACCGGGGAGCTGTTTTTT.

This chain uses TRBV6-4 with TRBJ1-1; D unresolved. The CDR3 spans 14 residues. Trimming took 6 bases from V and 1 from J, leaving 12 bases between them. Per germline, CDR1 MRHNA and CDR2 SNTAGT. CDR3 region: CASSSSPGNTEAFF. DNA for the CDR3: TGTGCCAGCAGCTCGTCCCCTGGGAACACTGAAGCTTTCTTT.

This clone was seen more than once but under ten times. This chain uses TRBV28 with TRBJ1-5; tentative D call: TRBD1 (5 bases). CDR1 and CDR2 from the germline V gene are MDHEN and SYDVKM. With 1 base removed from V and 7 bases from J, the gap between germline ends came to 14 bases. There are 15 residues in the CDR3. The CDR3 coding sequence is TGTGCCAGCAGTTTATCCGTGGGGCCAGGCCAGCCCCAGCATTTT. Its protein product is CASSLSVGPGQPQHF.

V gene TRBV18 combines with J gene TRBJ1-5; the match to TRBD1 covers 7 bases. The CDR3 is made up of 16 amino acids. The V gene end was trimmed by 1 base and the J gene end by 0 bases; junction bases not matched to a gene: 3. Per germline, CDR1 KGHSH and CDR2 LQKENI. The CDR3 bases are TGTGCCAGCTCACCACGGGACAGCTATAGCAATCAGCCCCAGCATTTT. Translation: CASSPRDSYSNQPQHF.

V gene TRBV5-1 combines with J gene TRBJ2-3; no definite D call. CDR1 is SGHRS and CDR2 is YFSETQ in the germline V gene. This CDR3 spans 15 amino acids. Trimming took off 2 bases at V and 0 bases at J, with 10 bases between the two ends. The CDR3 spells CASSFNTDSTDTQYF. The CDR3 DNA follows: TGCGCCAGCAGCTTTAATACGGATAGCACAGATACGCAGTATTTT.

V usage is TRBV5-4 and J usage is TRBJ2-5; 8 bases line up with TRBD1. The length of the CDR3 is 14 residues. V shed 0 bases, J shed 4 bases, and the junction held 2 bases outside the gene matches. The germline V gene has CDR1 SGHNT and CDR2 YYREEE (reference sequence). CDR3 region: CASSLVQGGETQYF. The CDR3 DNA sequence: TGTGCCAGCAGCTTGGTACAGGGGGGAGAGACCCAGTACTTC.

The V call is TRBV5-4, the J call TRBJ2-2; 9 bases map to TRBD2. Germline V CDR1 and CDR2: SGHNT, YYREEE (reference sequence). The CDR3 is 15 amino acids. The junction had 12 bases not matched to a gene; V was cut back by 8 bases and J by 7 bases. The CDR3 protein is CASLAGVGSNGELFF. CDR3 nucleotides: TGTGCCAGTTTAGCGGGAGTGGGGTCGAACGGGGAGCTGTTTTTT.

This sequence joins TRBV19 and TRBJ1-5; TRBD1 might be the D (6 bases). CDR1 is LNHDA, CDR2 SQIVND, per germline (reference sequence). The CDR3 length is 14 residues. The V end was cut by 5 bases, the J end by 4 bases, with 12 bases between. The CDR3 loop is CASSGRTANQPQHF. CDR3 nucleotides: TGTGCCAGTAGTGGCAGGACAGCGAATCAGCCCCAGCATTTT.

The chain uses TRBV6-1 and TRBJ2-1; 13 bases line up with TRBD2. Trimming took 4 bases from V and 5 from J; bases not matched to a gene: 11. This CDR3 spans 18 amino acids. CDR1 MNHNS and CDR2 SASEGT come from the germline V gene. CDR3 in amino acids: CASSGHWGLAGNNNEQFF. In nucleotides, the CDR3 is TGTGCCAGCAGTGGACACTGGGGACTAGCGGGAAACAACAATGAGCAGTTCTTC.

The J gene is TRBJ1-4, the V gene TRBV18, with no clear D. The germline gives CDR1 KGHSH, CDR2 LQKENI. The CDR3 runs 15 residues. Trimming took off 3 bases at V and 4 bases at J, with 12 bases between the two ends. CDR3 in amino acids: CASSPRRAFNEKLFF. CDR3 in DNA: TGTGCCAGCTCACCGAGGAGGGCATTTAATGAAAAACTGTTTTTT.

The count of this clone is one. The chain recombines TRBV4-3 with TRBJ2-5, with a tentative D call TRBD2 (6 bases). The assigned J gene may be wrong: the sequence end matches TRBJ2-7 better. This CDR3 comprises 16 residues. Germline lookup yields CDR1 LGHNA and CDR2 YSLEER. CDR3 sequence (DNA): TGCGCCAGCAGCCAAGCCTATAGCGGAGCTTCCTACGAGCAGTACTTC. Its translation: CASSQAYSGASYEQYF.

V is TRBV28 and J is TRBJ1-1; D ambiguous. This CDR3 comprises 10 residues. Trimming pared 10 bases from V and 0 bases from J, leaving 3 bases between. Germline loops: CDR1 MDHEN, CDR2 SYDVKM. CDR3 nucleotides: TGTGCCACTTTGAACACTGAAGCTTTCTTT. Protein product: CATLNTEAFF.

CDR3 residues: CAGGFGSNYGYTF. The CDR3 DNA reads as TGTGCCGGCGGTTTCGGATCGAACTATGGCTACACCTTC. This chain links TRBV7-8 with TRBJ1-2; the D is unclear. Germline CDR1 SGHVS, CDR2 FQNEAQ. Trimming took off 11 bases at V and 2 bases at J, with 15 bases between the two ends. The CDR3 loop spans 13 amino acids.

The V and J genes are TRBV4-3 and TRBJ2-2; D gene unclear. The CDR3 extends over 16 amino acids. With 1 base removed from V and 0 bases from J, the gap between germline ends came to 9 bases. Germline CDR1 and CDR2: LGHNA and YSLEER. CDR3 sequence reads: CASSQVYGTNTGELFF. CDR3 in DNA: TGCGCCAGCAGCCAAGTGTACGGAACGAACACCGGGGAGCTGTTTTTT.

This chain connects TRBV10-3 to TRBJ2-3; TRBD2 matches 10 bases. From germline, CDR1 is ENHRY and CDR2 SYGVKD. J gave up 5 bases and V 0 bases, and 8 bases lay outside the gene matches. CDR3 length equals 17 residues. In DNA, the CDR3 is TGTGCCATCAGTGAGTCTAGGTCTAGCGGGGGTATAGATACGCAGTATTTT. Protein: CAISESRSSGGIDTQYF.

CDR3 bases: TGCGCCAGCAGCCAAGGGAACAATAATTCACCCCTCCACTTT. Translation: CASSQGNNNSPLHF. The V call is TRBV4-1, the J call TRBJ1-6; D ambiguous. The CDR3 sequence is 14 residues long. Per the germline V gene, CDR1 is MGHRA and CDR2 is YSYEKL. With 1 base removed from V and 5 bases from J, the gap between germline ends came to 6 bases.

The chain recombines TRBV5-1 with TRBJ1-2, with 9 bases fitting TRBD1. The CDR3 covers 15 residues. The V segment lost 5 bases and the J segment 3 bases; nucleotides outside the gene matches: 8. Germline CDR1 is SGHRS and CDR2 is YFSETQ. CDR3 region: CASSTYTGGDYGYTF. CDR3 sequence (DNA): TGCGCCAGCAGTACCTACACAGGGGGCGACTATGGCTACACCTTC. Full variable domain (missing parts from reference TRBV5-1 and TRBJ1-2): KAGVTQTPRYLIKTRGQQVTLSCSPISGHRSVSWYQQTPGQGLQFLFEYFSETQRNKGNFPGRFSGRQFSNSRSEMNVSTLELGDSALYLCASSTYTGGDYGYTFGSGTRLTVV.